Described below is a single T cell receptor (beta chain) sequence and its context. CD4+ cell separation produced CD45RA+ naive and CD45RA-negative memory subsets. The entry originates in a study of shared clonotypes between healthy human individuals. The wider study: CD4 naive and memory got three plates each, CD8 naive two, CD8 memory one.

The authors' processing: Filtering of immunoSEQ junctional sequences could not match full-length read filtering. Using immunoSEQ multiplex PCR, the repertoire was profiled, and TCRdb retains in-frame clones only, with some absent. V and J calls and clone size are copied from that table; D and trimming were computed from the DNA. The sample yields about 2.4 million clones, under 95% seen once. The V gene end was trimmed by 6 bases and the J gene end by 0 bases; junction bases not matched to a gene: 5. Germline V gene data show CDR1 as MDHEN and CDR2 as SYDVKM. CDR3 length equals 16 residues. The chain couples TRBV28 to TRBJ1-5; 10 bases agree with TRBD1. The sequencing input was naive CD4+ T cells from PBMCs. The sample's subset: CD45RA+ positively selected. The TCR was taken from a man between 18 and 29 years old in good health. Some clones in this sample may be carry-over from other donors' samples. The DNA for the CDR3 is TGTGCCAGCAGGCTTGACAGGGGGCCTAGCAATCAGCCCCAGCATTTT. Protein product: CASRLDRGPSNQPQHF.